The 15 T cell receptor beta chains listed next were all sequenced from one sample in a study of cytomegalovirus exposure and HLA in healthy donors. The PCR employed 60 Vbeta primers together with 13 Jbeta primers. Sequencing used immunoSEQ multiplex PCR; TCRdb keeps in-frame clones, though not all of them. This table holds around 130,000 clones, around 84% found once. What was sequenced was PBMCs. The receptor set was obtained from a woman aged 18-35 years in good health and CMV-seropositive.

This chain connects TRBV28 to TRBJ2-6; 11 bases match TRBD1. Trimming cost V 4 bases and J 1 base; bases outside gene matches: 3. The CDR3 contains 17 residues. From germline, CDR1 is MDHEN and CDR2 SYDVKM. CDR3 loop: CASSWDRGFSGANVLTF. CDR3 coding DNA: TGTGCCAGCAGTTGGGACAGGGGGTTTTCTGGGGCCAACGTCCTGACTTTC.

In regard to this clone: Sequence at one end of the junction differs from germline and may be a read error. V is TRBV7-9 and J is TRBJ2-3, with D possibly matching TRBD1 (6 bases). CDR1 is SEHNR, CDR2 FQNEAQ, per germline (reference sequence). The CDR3 length is 12 residues. In DNA, the CDR3 is TGTTCCAGCAGCACAGGGCCCGATACGCAGTATTTT. The encoded protein is CSSSTGPDTQYF.

The chain couples TRBV5-4 to TRBJ2-3; D ambiguous. Trimming shortened V by 3 bases and J by 4 bases, and 9 bases separated the two germline ends. The germline V gene encodes CDR1 SGHNT and CDR2 YYREEE (reference sequence). This CDR3 region has 13 residues. CDR3 in DNA: TGTGCCAGCAGCTCCTCCCCCCCAGATACGCAGTATTTT. Protein sequence: CASSSSPPDTQYF.

The chain combines TRBV30 with TRBJ1-2; D perhaps matches TRBD1 (6 bases). This CDR3 is 13 amino acids long. Deletions cut 2 bases from V and 8 bases from J, with 15 bases between. From germline, CDR1 is GTSNPN and CDR2 SVGIG (reference sequence). CDR3 loop: CAWSRQAEGGYTF. CDR3 DNA: TGTGCCTGGAGTCGACAGGCCGAGGGGGGCTACACCTTC.

The V call is TRBV18, the J call TRBJ1-1; D gene uncertain. The ends were cut back, 0 bases at V and 5 bases at J, with 13 bases in the middle. Germline-derived CDR1 and CDR2 are KGHSH and LQKENI. The CDR3 has 15 amino acids. CDR3 coding DNA: TGTGCCAGCTCACCACCGCGGGTTTCCCGTACTGAAGCTTTCTTT. Its translation: CASSPPRVSRTEAFF.

The chain is built from TRBV13 and TRBJ2-5; 9 nucleotides align to TRBD2. This CDR3 region has 16 residues. V shed 5 bases and J 5 bases; nucleotides not matched to a gene: 12. Germline lookup yields CDR1 PRHDT and CDR2 FYEKMQ (reference sequence). The CDR3 DNA reads TGTGCCAGCAGCCCCGGGGTAGCGGGGGCGGGGGAGACCCAGTACTTC. Encoded protein: CASSPGVAGAGETQYF. The variable domain in full, completed from reference TRBV13 and TRBJ2-5, reads AAGVIQSPRHLIKEKRETATLKCYPIPRHDTVYWYQQGPGQDPQFLISFYEKMQSDKGSIPDRFSAQQFSDYHSELNMSSLELGDSALYFCASSPGVAGAGETQYFGPGTRLLVL.

V and J are TRBV7-3 and TRBJ2-7; TRBD2 matches 16 bases. Germline V gene sequence: CDR1 SGHTA, CDR2 FQGTGA. The junction had 3 bases not matched to a gene; V was cut back by 5 bases and J by 5 bases. The length of the CDR3 is 15 residues. As DNA, the CDR3 is TGTGCCAGCAGCCCCGGGACTAGCGGGGGGGACGAGCAGTACTTC. This codes for CASSPGTSGGDEQYF.

There are a few counts of this clone. This chain connects TRBV4-1 to TRBJ2-7; D is undetermined. CDR1 and CDR2 (germline): MGHRA, YSYEKL. With 2 bases removed from V and 4 bases from J, the gap between germline ends came to 9 bases. The CDR3 consists of 13 residues. The CDR3, as DNA: TGCGCCAGCAGCCAACAGGTTAATTACGAGCAGTACTTC. It specifies CASSQQVNYEQYF.

V usage is TRBV5-4 and J usage is TRBJ2-3; possibly TRBD1 for D (6 bases). The CDR3 length is 15 residues. Germline loops: CDR1 SGHNT, CDR2 YYREEE (reference sequence). V shed 4 bases and J shed 3 bases, with 15 bases lying between them. The CDR3 here is CASSLNRVQTDTQYF. In DNA, the CDR3 is TGTGCCAGCAGCCTGAACAGGGTTCAGACAGATACGCAGTATTTT.

J is TRBJ2-1 and V is TRBV7-9; 11 positions agree with TRBD1. The CDR3 has 15 amino acids. Germline V gene lookup returns CDR1 SEHNR and CDR2 FQNEAQ (reference sequence). The J segment lost 8 bases and the V segment lost 6 bases, leaving 9 bases of the junction unmatched. CDR3 sequence: CASSRRTGGSYEQFF. CDR3 nucleotides: TGTGCCAGCAGTCGTAGGACAGGGGGCAGTTATGAGCAGTTCTTC.

V usage is TRBV4-1 and J usage is TRBJ2-5; 11 bases align to TRBD1. CDR1 MGHRA and CDR2 YSYEKL come from the germline V gene. The CDR3 is 16 amino acids. V lost 3 bases to trimming and J lost 5 bases; unmatched junction nucleotides: 8. The CDR3 bases are TGCGCCAGCAGCCAGGTGGGGACAGGGGGAGGGGAGACCCAGTACTTC. This sequence encodes CASSQVGTGGGETQYF.

This clone has only a few counts. The V gene is TRBV6-5, the J gene TRBJ2-2, with 7 bases that match TRBD2. The V gene's germline CDR1 is MNHEY and CDR2 SVGAGI. With V trimmed by 0 bases and J by 5 bases, 3 bases remained unmatched. The CDR3 is made up of 15 amino acids. In DNA form, the CDR3 reads TGTGCCAGCAGTTACTCGCGGGAGTTAACCGGGGAGCTGTTTTTT. Translation: CASSYSRELTGELFF.

The V and J genes are TRBV18 and TRBJ2-5; D gene unclear. This CDR3 is built from 15 residues. CDR1 is KGHSH and CDR2 is LQKENI in the germline V gene. V was shortened by 0 bases and J by 2 bases, with 10 bases between the two germline ends. The CDR3 DNA follows: TGTGCCAGCTCACCACCGACACTGGCGCAAGAGACCCAGTACTTC. It codes for CASSPPTLAQETQYF.

This clone was observed a few times. This rearrangement joins TRBV4-1 to TRBJ2-7; possibly TRBD2 for D (5 bases). This CDR3 has 15 residues. Trimming cost V 0 bases and J 2 bases, with 11 bases left between them. Looked up from germline, CDR1 is MGHRA and CDR2 is YSYEKL. CDR3 in amino acids: CASSQDQDFAYEQYF. The DNA for the CDR3 is TGCGCCAGCAGCCAAGATCAGGACTTCGCCTACGAGCAGTACTTC.

CDR3 in amino acids: CASNPGMNTEAFF. DNA for the CDR3: TGCGCCAGCAATCCGGGGATGAACACTGAAGCTTTCTTT. This chain links TRBV10-1 with TRBJ1-1; D gene unclear. This CDR3 region has 13 residues. V was cut by 7 bases and J by 0 bases, with 9 bases left in between. Germline values: CDR1 WNHNN, CDR2 SYGVQD (reference sequence).